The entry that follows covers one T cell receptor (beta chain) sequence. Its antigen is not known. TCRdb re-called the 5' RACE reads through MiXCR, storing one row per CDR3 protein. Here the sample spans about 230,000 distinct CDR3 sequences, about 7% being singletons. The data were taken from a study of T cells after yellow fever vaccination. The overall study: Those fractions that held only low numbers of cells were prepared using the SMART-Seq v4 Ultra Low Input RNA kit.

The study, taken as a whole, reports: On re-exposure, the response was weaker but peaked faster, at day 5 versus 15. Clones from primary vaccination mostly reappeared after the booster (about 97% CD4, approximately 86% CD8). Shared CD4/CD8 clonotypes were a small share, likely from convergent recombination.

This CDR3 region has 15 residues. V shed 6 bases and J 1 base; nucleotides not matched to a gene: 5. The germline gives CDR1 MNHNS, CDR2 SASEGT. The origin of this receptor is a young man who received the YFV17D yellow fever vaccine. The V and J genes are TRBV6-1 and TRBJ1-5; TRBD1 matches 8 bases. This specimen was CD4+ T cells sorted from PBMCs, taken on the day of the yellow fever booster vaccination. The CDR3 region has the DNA TGTGCCAGCAGAACCGGGACAGGAAGCAATCAGCCCCAGCATTTT. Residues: CASRTGTGSNQPQHF.